The clone carrying this TCR beta chain has a handful of counts. This sample was taken from a study of response to subunit inactivated influenza vaccine. Via MiXCR, TCRdb re-called the RT-PCR reads, giving one row per CDR3 protein. The sample carries hundreds of thousands of distinct CDR3 sequences, less than 20% recorded once. Per germline, CDR1 ENHRY and CDR2 SYGVKD. V lost 3 bases to trimming and J lost 8 bases, with 10 bases between them. The CDR3 consists of 12 residues. This specimen was PBMCs from blood, taken roughly 13 days after vaccination. This TCR was recovered from a man aged 50 or older who received an inactivated influenza vaccine. The chain carries TRBV10-3 and TRBJ1-1, with D possibly TRBD1 on 6 matching bases. The CDR3 spells CAISDNREEAFF. The CDR3 region has the DNA TGTGCCATCAGTGACAACAGGGAAGAAGCTTTCTTT.